One sample yielded the 5 T cell receptor beta chains listed below, sequenced in a study of cytomegalovirus exposure and HLA in healthy donors. Researchers ran the PCR with 60 Vbeta and 13 Jbeta primers. The protocol was immunoSEQ multiplex PCR, while the TCRdb copy is restricted to in-frame clones and leaves out a portion. The data contain under 150,000 clones, roughly 79% of them seen just once; the ten biggest clones take up 2.8%. Sequenced material: PBMCs. Every receptor here comes from a male donor in good health and CMV-seronegative.

J is TRBJ2-6 and V is TRBV5-4; TRBD2 matches 11 bases. Germline V gene data show CDR1 as SGHNT and CDR2 as YYREEE (reference sequence). This CDR3 has 17 residues. V dropped 5 bases and J dropped 3; count of bases not matched to a gene: 7. The CDR3 DNA follows: TGTGCCAGCAGGCCACCGACTAGCGGGGTTGGGGCCAACGTCCTGACTTTC. Translated: CASRPPTSGVGANVLTF.

The chain recombines TRBV18 with TRBJ2-2, with 9 bases that match TRBD1. This CDR3 has 16 residues. The V and J ends lost 6 bases and 2 bases, in that order; junction bases with no gene match: 7. The germline V gene has CDR1 KGHSH and CDR2 LQKENI. For the CDR3, the DNA is TGTGCCAGCTCCCAAGGGACAGGGATAAACACCGGGGAGCTGTTTTTT. Its protein is CASSQGTGINTGELFF.

The chain has TRBV4-1 and TRBJ1-2; D ambiguous. Germline lookup yields CDR1 MGHRA and CDR2 YSYEKL. The CDR3 extends over 15 amino acids. The germline V and J ends were trimmed by 0 bases and 0 bases, with 8 bases remaining between them. DNA for the CDR3: TGCGCCAGCAGCCAAGATGCGCTGTCTAACTATGGCTACACCTTC. Amino acids: CASSQDALSNYGYTF.

The CDR3 region is CASSMFQAGEGRTDTQYF. CDR3 nucleotide sequence: TGTGCCAGTAGTATGTTCCAGGCTGGGGAGGGCCGCACAGATACGCAGTATTTT. The J gene is TRBJ2-3, the V gene TRBV19, with TRBD2 matching 7 bases. The CDR3 is 18 amino acids. V dropped 3 bases and J dropped 1; count of bases not matched to a gene: 13. Germline V gene lookup returns CDR1 LNHDA and CDR2 SQIVND (reference sequence).

The chain couples TRBV27 to TRBJ2-7, with TRBD1 matching 8 bases. This CDR3 spans 14 amino acids. The ends lost 5 bases at V and 3 bases at J; junction bases unmatched: 6. Germline V gene sequence: CDR1 MNHEY, CDR2 SMNVEV (reference sequence). DNA of the CDR3: TGTGCCAGCAGTCCTCCTGGGACAGGCTACGAGCAGTACTTC. As protein: CASSPPGTGYEQYF.